Ten or more counts support the clone carrying this T cell receptor (beta chain). What it recognizes is unknown. The record originates from a study of identical twins. The cDNA had a unique molecular identifier and a template-switch universal primer site. TCRdb re-called the 5' RACE reads with MiXCR, one entry per CDR3 protein. The sample records about 720,000 distinct CDR3 sequences, over 15% being singletons. CDR1 and CDR2 from the germline V gene are SGHTA and FQGNSA. The CDR3 spans 13 residues. V was cut by 5 bases and J by 3 bases, with 10 bases left in between. The study's findings and limits: Without tracking the same donors, conclusions rested on cross-sectional statistical analysis.

The sample also formed part of further work on T cells expressing NK-cell markers. That paper states: What remained unclear was the HCMV specificity of expanded NKG2C+ T cell clones.

The sequence came from a woman aged 18-35 years in good health. Sequencing was performed on PBMCs. The chain recombines TRBV7-2 with TRBJ2-5; a possible D gene is TRBD1 (5 bases). The CDR3 DNA sequence: TGTGCCAGCAGCGCCAGGGCTAAAGAGACCCAGTACTTC. It translates to CASSARAKETQYF.